Described below is a single TCR beta chain sequence and its context. The antigen is unknown. The data belong to a study of CXCR3-negative and CXCR3-positive naive CD8 T cells. Whole-study findings and limits: Similar TRBV-TRBJ usage characterized naive CXCR3-negative and CXCR3-positive cells; memory cells differed. Comparably high diversity marked both naive subsets, whereas memory CD8+ cells had much lower diversity. The study found more hydrophobic TRB CDR3s in CXCR3-positive naive cells than in CXCR3-negative naive cells.

Within the CD8+ T cell compartment, naive cells were CD45RO-CCR7+CD27+CD95-. The authors made the TRB cDNA libraries by 5' RACE using UMI labels. TCRdb reprocessed the 5' RACE reads and stores each CDR3 protein as one record, lacking DNA. This repertoire comprises about 57,000 distinct CDR3 sequences; its ten largest clones make up more than 0.5%. Germline-derived CDR1 and CDR2 are SEHNR and FQNEAQ (reference sequence). This CDR3 is built from 17 residues. The specimen was naive CXCR3+ CD8+ T cells from blood. Specified subset: CD45RO-CCR7+CD27+CD95- naive CD8+ T cells expressing CXCR3 (TNR3+). The TCR sequence derives from a human donor in good health. Some clones in this sample may be carry-over from other donors' samples. J is TRBJ1-2 and V is TRBV7-9. CDR3 protein: CASSSHLAGSRGYGYTF.